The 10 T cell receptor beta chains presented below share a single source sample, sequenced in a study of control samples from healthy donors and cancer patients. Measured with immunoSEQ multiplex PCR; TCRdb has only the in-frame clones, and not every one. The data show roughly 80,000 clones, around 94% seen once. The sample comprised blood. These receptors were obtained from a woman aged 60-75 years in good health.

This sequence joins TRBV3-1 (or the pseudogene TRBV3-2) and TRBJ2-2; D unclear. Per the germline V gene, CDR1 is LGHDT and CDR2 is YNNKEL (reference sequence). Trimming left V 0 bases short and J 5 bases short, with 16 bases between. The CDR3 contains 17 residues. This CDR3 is CASSQDKGKKRTGELFF. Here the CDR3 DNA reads TGTGCCAGCAGCCAAGATAAGGGAAAGAAGAGGACCGGGGAGCTGTTTTTT.

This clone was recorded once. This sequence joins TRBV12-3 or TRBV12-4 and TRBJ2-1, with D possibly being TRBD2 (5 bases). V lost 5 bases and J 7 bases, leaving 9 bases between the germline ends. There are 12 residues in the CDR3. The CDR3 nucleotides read TGTGCCAGCAGTCCAAGCGGAAATGAGCAGTTCTTC. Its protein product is CASSPSGNEQFF.

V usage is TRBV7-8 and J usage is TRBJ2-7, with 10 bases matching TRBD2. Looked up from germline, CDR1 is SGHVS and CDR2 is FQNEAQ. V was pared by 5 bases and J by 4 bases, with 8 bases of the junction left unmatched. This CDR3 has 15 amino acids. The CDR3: CASSPLAGGGYEQYF. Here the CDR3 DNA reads TGTGCCAGCAGCCCCTTAGCGGGAGGTGGTTACGAGCAGTACTTC.

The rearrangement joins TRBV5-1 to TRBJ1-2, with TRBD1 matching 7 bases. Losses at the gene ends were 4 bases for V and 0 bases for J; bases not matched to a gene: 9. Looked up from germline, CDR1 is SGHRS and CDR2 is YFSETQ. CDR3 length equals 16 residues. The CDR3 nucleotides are TGCGCCAGCAGCACCGGACAGGCAAAAGCTAACTATGGCTACACCTTC. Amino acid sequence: CASSTGQAKANYGYTF.

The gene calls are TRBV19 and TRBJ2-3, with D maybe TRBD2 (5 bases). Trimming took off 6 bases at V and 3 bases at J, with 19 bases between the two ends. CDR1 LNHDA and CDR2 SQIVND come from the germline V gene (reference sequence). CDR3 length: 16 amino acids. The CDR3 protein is CASRGDSRMGTDTQYF. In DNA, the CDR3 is TGTGCCAGTAGGGGAGACTCCCGAATGGGGACAGATACGCAGTATTTT. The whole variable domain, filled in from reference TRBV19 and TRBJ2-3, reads DGGITQSPKYLFRKEGQNVTLSCEQNLNHDAMYWYRQDPGQGLRLIYYSQIVNDFQKGDIAEGYSVSREKKESFPLTVTSAQKNPTAFYLCASRGDSRMGTDTQYFGPGTRLTVL.

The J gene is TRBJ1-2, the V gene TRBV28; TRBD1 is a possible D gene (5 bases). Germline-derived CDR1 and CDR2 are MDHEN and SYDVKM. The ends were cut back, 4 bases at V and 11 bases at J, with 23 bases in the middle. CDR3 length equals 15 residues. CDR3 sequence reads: CASSWGGALFSVYTF. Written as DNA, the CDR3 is TGTGCCAGCAGTTGGGGGGGAGCGCTATTTTCTGTTTACACCTTC.

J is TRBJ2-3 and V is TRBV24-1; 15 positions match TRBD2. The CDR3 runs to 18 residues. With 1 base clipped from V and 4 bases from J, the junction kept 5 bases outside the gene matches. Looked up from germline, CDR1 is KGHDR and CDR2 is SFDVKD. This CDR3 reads CATSDLEGLAGGSDTQYF. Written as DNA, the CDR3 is TGTGCCACCAGTGATTTAGAAGGACTAGCGGGAGGGTCAGATACGCAGTATTTT.

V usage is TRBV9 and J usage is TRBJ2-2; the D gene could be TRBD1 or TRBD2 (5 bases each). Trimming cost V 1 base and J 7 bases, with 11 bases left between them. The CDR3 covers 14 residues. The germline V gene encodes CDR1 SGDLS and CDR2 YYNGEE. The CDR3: CASSVRGADGELFF. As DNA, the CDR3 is TGTGCCAGCAGCGTAAGGGGAGCGGACGGGGAGCTGTTTTTT.

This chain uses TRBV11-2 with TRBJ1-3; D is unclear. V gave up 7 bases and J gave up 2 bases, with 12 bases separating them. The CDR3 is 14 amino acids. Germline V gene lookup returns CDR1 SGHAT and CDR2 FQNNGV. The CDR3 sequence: CASILTAPGNTIYF. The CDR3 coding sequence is TGTGCCAGCATCTTGACGGCTCCTGGAAACACCATATATTTT.

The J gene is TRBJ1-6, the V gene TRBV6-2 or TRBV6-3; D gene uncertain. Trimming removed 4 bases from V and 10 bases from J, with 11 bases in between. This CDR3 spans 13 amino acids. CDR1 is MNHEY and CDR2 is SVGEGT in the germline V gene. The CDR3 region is CASSLYSYSPLHF. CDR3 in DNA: TGTGCCAGCAGTTTATACAGTTACTCACCCCTCCACTTT.